Each of the 30 T cell receptor beta chains below was sequenced from the same sample in a study of CD8 T cells in ankylosing spondylitis. Whole-study results and caveats: A motif of eight or nine highly homologous TCR beta variants was seen as apparently characteristic of ankylosing spondylitis blood.

Antigens for these TCRs are unknown. TCRdb analysed the 5' RACE reads with MiXCR anew, one entry per CDR3 protein. The profile covers roughly 470,000 distinct CDR3 sequences, with roughly a quarter appearing a single time and 0.75% to 0.9% taken by the ten largest. Sequenced input: blood, either unsorted or a sorted T cell fraction (not recorded which). The receptor set was obtained from a male donor with ankylosing spondylitis.

The table lists this clonotype with many counts. The V and J genes are TRBV3-1 and TRBJ1-1; weak D call: TRBD1 (6 bases). The CDR3 totals 14 residues. With 4 bases removed from V and 2 bases from J, the gap between germline ends came to 11 bases. The germline gives CDR1 LGHDT, CDR2 YNNKEL (reference sequence). This chain's CDR3 is CASSPQTGNTEAFF. In nucleotides, the CDR3 is TGTGCCAGCAGCCCTCAGACAGGAAACACTGAAGCTTTCTTT.

The chain couples TRBV12-3 or TRBV12-4 to TRBJ1-5; D perhaps matches TRBD1 (6 bases). The CDR3 runs 16 residues. V was pared by 2 bases and J by 0 bases, with 11 bases between. CDR3 in amino acids: CASSLSAGASNQPQHF. The CDR3 DNA sequence: TGTGCCAGCAGTTTATCGGCAGGGGCTAGCAATCAGCCCCAGCATTTT.

The gene calls are TRBV20-1 and TRBJ2-1; a possible D gene is TRBD2 (6 bases). Germline values: CDR1 DFQATT, CDR2 SNEGSKA (reference sequence). Trimming removed 1 base from V and 5 bases from J, with 15 bases in between. The CDR3 contains 15 residues. The CDR3 sequence is CSARVAGRRHNEQFF. CDR3 sequence (DNA): TGCAGTGCTAGAGTAGCCGGGAGAAGACACAATGAGCAGTTCTTC.

This clonotype was counted between two and nine times. V usage is TRBV25-1 and J usage is TRBJ2-1; D is uncertain. V lost 6 bases and J lost 10, with 10 bases in between. CDR1 MGHDK and CDR2 SYGVNS come from the germline V gene. The CDR3 totals 11 residues. For the CDR3, the DNA is TGTGCCAGCAGCCCCATGGACGAGCAGTTCTTC. Its protein is CASSPMDEQFF.

J is TRBJ2-1 and V is TRBV11-3; 7 nucleotides line up with TRBD1. Looked up from germline, CDR1 is SGHNT and CDR2 is YENEEA. This CDR3 region has 17 residues. V lost 2 bases, J lost 0 bases, and 7 bases stayed unmatched. This CDR3 is CASSLPRGQSSYNEQFF. Written as DNA, the CDR3 is TGTGCCAGCAGCTTACCCCGGGGACAGAGCTCCTACAATGAGCAGTTCTTC.

This clonotype was observed many times. The chain has TRBV11-2 and TRBJ2-1; D remains unclear. This CDR3 is 15 amino acids long. V lost 2 bases and J 0 bases, leaving 8 bases between the germline ends. CDR1 is SGHAT, CDR2 FQNNGV, per germline. CDR3 in amino acids: CASSLSVSSYNEQFF. CDR3 sequence (DNA): TGTGCCAGCAGCTTATCCGTTAGCTCCTACAATGAGCAGTTCTTC.

The genes are TRBV21-1 and TRBJ2-7; TRBD2, the table's D call, was not compared with the DNA. TRBV21-1 is assigned pseudogene status. This CDR3 contains 15 residues. The CDR3 DNA reads TGTGCCAGCAGCAAAGATTGCGGGTTCTGCTACGAGCAGTACGTC. This sequence encodes CASSKDCGFCYEQYV.

This clonotype was counted only a few times. The V gene is TRBV5-1, the J gene TRBJ2-5; D is undetermined. There are 15 residues in the CDR3. Germline CDR1 and CDR2: SGHRS and YFSETQ. V was shortened by 0 bases and J by 3 bases, with 12 bases between the two germline ends. CDR3 amino acids: CASSLVSDGEETQYF. The CDR3 bases are TGCGCCAGCAGCTTGGTTTCGGACGGCGAAGAGACCCAGTACTTC.

The chain couples TRBV9 to TRBJ2-5; 10 bases map to TRBD1. Germline assignment: CDR1 SGDLS and CDR2 YYNGEE. The CDR3 contains 18 residues. J was trimmed by 5 bases and V by 0 bases; bases with no gene match: 13. CDR3 in amino acids: CASSVEGLGDRGSETQYF. The CDR3 bases are TGTGCCAGCAGCGTAGAGGGCTTGGGGGACAGGGGTAGTGAGACCCAGTACTTC. Full variable domain (missing parts from reference TRBV9 and TRBJ2-5): DSGVTQTPKHLITATGQRVTLRCSPRSGDLSVYWYQQSLDQGLQFLIQYYNGEERAKGNILERFSAQQFPDLHSELNLSSLELGDSALYFCASSVEGLGDRGSETQYFGPGTRLLVL.

In its sample, this clonotype was seen a few times. The V and J genes are TRBV25-1 and TRBJ1-1; D gene unclear. Trimming pared 3 bases from V and 4 bases from J, leaving 9 bases between. This CDR3 spans 13 amino acids. Looked up from germline, CDR1 is MGHDK and CDR2 is SYGVNS. DNA of the CDR3: TGTGCCAGCAGTGAGAAGGGTATCACTGAAGCTTTCTTT. This translates into CASSEKGITEAFF.

This chain links TRBV2 with TRBJ2-4, with a tentative D call TRBD1 (7 bases). The V end lost 5 bases, the J end lost 0 bases, and 20 bases lay between the germline ends. The CDR3 has 18 amino acids. Germline CDR1 SNHLY, CDR2 FYNNEI. Here the CDR3 reads CASSPYLQGTEAKNIQYF. The CDR3 bases are TGTGCCAGCAGTCCTTACCTACAGGGGACTGAAGCCAAAAACATTCAGTACTTC.

V usage is TRBV6-2 or TRBV6-3 and J usage is TRBJ2-6; 11 nucleotides agree with TRBD1. Germline CDR1 and CDR2: MNHEY and SVGEGT. The V segment lost 2 bases and the J segment 8 bases; nucleotides outside the gene matches: 29. The CDR3 runs to 24 residues. As DNA, the CDR3 is TGTGCCAGCAGTTACCCCCGTGCCCCGGGACAGGGGGGAATATGGAGTCTGGGGACCAACGTCCTGACTTTC. Translation gives CASSYPRAPGQGGIWSLGTNVLTF.

This sequence joins TRBV30 and TRBJ2-3; the D is unclear. V gave up 0 bases and J gave up 3 bases, with 25 bases separating them. Germline loops: CDR1 GTSNPN, CDR2 SVGIG (reference sequence). The CDR3 has 19 amino acids. The CDR3 DNA reads as TGTGCCTGGAGTGTACCCGGACCGACACTCCAGGCCGGGACAGATACGCAGTATTTT. It codes for CAWSVPGPTLQAGTDTQYF.

The chain links TRBV12-3 or TRBV12-4 to TRBJ1-6; TRBD1 matches 8 bases. J gave up 6 bases and V 5 bases, and 3 bases lay outside the gene matches. The CDR3 consists of 14 residues. CDR3 DNA sequence: TGTGCCAGCAGTATACAGGGGGTTAATTCACCCCTCCACTTT. It encodes CASSIQGVNSPLHF.

A few counts support this clonotype. The chain is built from TRBV6-5 and TRBJ1-1, with D possibly matching TRBD1 (5 bases). Germline lookup yields CDR1 MNHEY and CDR2 SVGAGI. The CDR3 sequence is 15 residues long. V lost 0 bases and J lost 5, with 13 bases in between. The CDR3 loop reads CASSYSNQGGTEAFF. DNA of the CDR3: TGTGCCAGCAGTTACTCGAATCAGGGCGGGACTGAAGCTTTCTTT.

The J gene is TRBJ2-1, the V gene TRBV5-5; D is unclear. Trimming left V 4 bases short and J 0 bases short, with 11 bases between. CDR3 length: 15 amino acids. The germline V gene has CDR1 SGHKS and CDR2 YYEKEE (reference sequence). CDR3 amino acids: CASSRGDSSYNEQFF. CDR3 sequence (DNA): TGTGCCAGCAGCCGTGGAGATAGCTCCTACAATGAGCAGTTCTTC.

This clonotype was counted only a few times. The chain employs TRBV2 and TRBJ2-1; TRBD1 aligns across 8 bases. With 5 bases clipped from V and 2 bases from J, the junction kept 5 bases outside the gene matches. The CDR3 has 15 residues. Germline loops: CDR1 SNHLY, CDR2 FYNNEI. The CDR3 DNA follows: TGTGCCAGCAGTCTGGACAGGGATCCCTACAATGAGCAGTTCTTC. Protein product: CASSLDRDPYNEQFF.

The gene calls are TRBV12-3 or TRBV12-4 and TRBJ1-1; the match to TRBD1 covers 9 bases. CDR3 size: 14 residues. The J segment lost 7 bases and the V segment lost 6 bases, leaving 9 bases of the junction unmatched. CDR3 region: CASSPGTGIGEAFF. The CDR3 DNA is TGTGCCAGCAGCCCCGGGACAGGGATTGGTGAAGCTTTCTTT.

The V gene is TRBV20-1, the J gene TRBJ1-5; TRBD1 matches at 8 bases. The CDR3 extends over 18 amino acids. Per the germline V gene, CDR1 is DFQATT and CDR2 is SNEGSKA (reference sequence). V gave up 0 bases and J gave up 1 base; unmatched junction bases: 11. The CDR3 DNA follows: TGCAGTGCTAGAGAAAACCCGGGACAGGTAGGGAGCAATCAGCCCCAGCATTTT. This codes for CSARENPGQVGSNQPQHF.

This clonotype appeared a few times. The chain carries TRBV5-1 and TRBJ2-1, with D uncertain. The CDR3 covers 13 residues. Looked up from germline, CDR1 is SGHRS and CDR2 is YFSETQ. V was clipped by 0 bases and J by 5 bases, with 6 bases between them. The CDR3 DNA reads as TGCGCCAGCAGCTTGGCCACCAACAATGAGCAGTTCTTC. Encoded protein: CASSLATNNEQFF.

In its sample, this clonotype was seen many times. The V and J genes are TRBV12-3 or TRBV12-4 and TRBJ1-2; TRBD1 might be the D (6 bases). The ends were cut back, 5 bases at V and 3 bases at J, with 19 bases in the middle. The length of the CDR3 is 16 residues. CDR3 sequence: CASSHPTGRTDYGYTF. CDR3 nucleotide sequence: TGTGCCAGCAGTCACCCCACAGGGCGCACGGACTATGGCTACACCTTC.

This clonotype was counted between two and nine times. The chain combines TRBV5-5 with TRBJ1-1, with no clear D. V was clipped by 5 bases and J by 4 bases, with 12 bases between them. The CDR3 spans 13 residues. Per the germline V gene, CDR1 is SGHKS and CDR2 is YYEKEE (reference sequence). The CDR3 nucleotides read TGTGCCAGCAGTCAAACAGTGACCACTGAAGCTTTCTTT. As protein: CASSQTVTTEAFF.

The chain uses TRBV7-2 and TRBJ2-1, with TRBD2 identical over 7 bases. Trimming removed 4 bases from V and 7 bases from J; junction bases left unmatched: 13. CDR1 is SGHTA and CDR2 is FQGNSA in the germline V gene. The CDR3 spans 16 residues. The CDR3 DNA is TGTGCCAGCAGCTCCCAGGTGGGAGGGCCAGGAAATGAGCAGTTCTTC. This gives the protein CASSSQVGGPGNEQFF.

The J gene is TRBJ2-3, the V gene TRBV27, with TRBD2 matching over 7 bases. The germline CDR1 and CDR2 sequences are MNHEY and SMNVEV (reference sequence). The CDR3 is 15 residues long. J lost 2 bases, V lost 8 bases, and 10 bases had no gene match. This CDR3 reads CASGVAGRFTDTQYF. In nucleotides, the CDR3 is TGTGCCAGCGGGGTAGCGGGCCGTTTCACAGATACGCAGTATTTT.

The CDR3 DNA follows: TGTGCCACCGTGAGGGGGACAGGGGTGGGCACTGAAGCTTTCTTT. Protein product: CATVRGTGVGTEAFF. The chain links TRBV6-1 to TRBJ1-1, with 10 positions matching TRBD1. This CDR3 spans 15 amino acids. In germline, CDR1 is MNHNS, CDR2 SASEGT. Trimming removed 10 bases from V and 4 bases from J; junction bases left unmatched: 12.

The chain links TRBV24-1 to TRBJ2-1; 9 bases map to TRBD2. Per germline, CDR1 KGHDR and CDR2 SFDVKD. V lost 2 bases, J lost 7 bases, and 8 bases stayed unmatched. The CDR3 is made up of 16 amino acids. CDR3 sequence (DNA): TGTGCCACCAGTGATTCGGCGCGGGAGGGGGGGAATGAGCAGTTCTTC. Protein: CATSDSAREGGNEQFF.

The genes are TRBV9 and TRBJ2-3, with D perhaps matching TRBD2 (6 bases). The CDR3 runs 15 residues. Per germline, CDR1 SGDLS and CDR2 YYNGEE. With 0 bases removed from V and 4 bases from J, the gap between germline ends came to 12 bases. The CDR3 protein is CASSVEAGLSDTQYF. The CDR3 coding sequence is TGTGCCAGCAGCGTAGAGGCGGGGTTGTCAGATACGCAGTATTTT.

This chain links TRBV20-1 with TRBJ2-7; 10 positions match TRBD2. Germline V CDR1 and CDR2: DFQATT, SNEGSKA (reference sequence). The length of the CDR3 is 15 residues. After removal of 3 bases from V and 2 bases from J, the junction contained 7 bases not matched to a gene. This CDR3 is CSARASGSFTYEQYF. The CDR3 DNA reads as TGCAGTGCTAGGGCTAGCGGGAGTTTCACCTACGAGCAGTACTTC.

The chain links TRBV11-2 to TRBJ2-1; 7 bases fit TRBD2. V lost 2 bases, J lost 0 bases, and 4 bases stayed unmatched. Germline-derived CDR1 and CDR2 are SGHAT and FQNNGV. This CDR3 contains 16 residues. CDR3 DNA sequence: TGTGCCAGCAGCTTAAGGCGGGGGAGCTCCTACAATGAGCAGTTCTTC. This translates into CASSLRRGSSYNEQFF.

This clonotype has only a few counts. The chain has TRBV27 and TRBJ2-3; possibly TRBD2 for D (7 bases). CDR3 size: 15 residues. V lost 2 bases and J 3 bases, leaving 12 bases between the germline ends. Per germline, CDR1 MNHEY and CDR2 SMNVEV (reference sequence). CDR3 DNA sequence: TGTGCCAGCAGTTTACGGACAGCGGGGACAGATACGCAGTATTTT. As protein: CASSLRTAGTDTQYF.